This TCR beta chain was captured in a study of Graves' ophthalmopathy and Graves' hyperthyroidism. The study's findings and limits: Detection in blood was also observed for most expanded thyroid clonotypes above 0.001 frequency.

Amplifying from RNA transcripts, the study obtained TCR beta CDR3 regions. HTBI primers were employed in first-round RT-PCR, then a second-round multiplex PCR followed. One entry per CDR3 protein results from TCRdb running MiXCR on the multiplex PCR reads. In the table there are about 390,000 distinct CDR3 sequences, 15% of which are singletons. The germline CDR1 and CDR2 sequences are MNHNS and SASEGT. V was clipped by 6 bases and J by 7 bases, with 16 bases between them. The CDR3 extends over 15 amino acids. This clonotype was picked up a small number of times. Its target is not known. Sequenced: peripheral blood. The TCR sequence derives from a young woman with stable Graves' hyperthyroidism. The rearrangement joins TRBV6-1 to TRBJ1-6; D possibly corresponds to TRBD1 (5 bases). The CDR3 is CASSVGGPGNSPLHF. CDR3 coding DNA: TGTGCCAGCAGCGTCGGGGGTCCGGGGAATTCACCCCTCCACTTT.